Given below is one T cell receptor (beta chain) in context. Its antigen is currently unknown. These data come from a study of T cell responses to AZD1222 COVID-19 vaccine. Study results and limitations: White British people made up most donors, females outnumbered males, and clonal diversity was possibly underestimated.

The V gene's germline CDR1 is SGHDN and CDR2 FVKESK. V was shortened by 8 bases and J by 1 base, with 11 bases between the two germline ends. CDR3 length equals 13 residues. TCRdb keeps only in-frame clones here, not all; method: immunoSEQ multiplex PCR. The table shows 200,000 or so clones, with under 95% occurring only once. The specimen comprised peripheral blood, sampled on day 0 of MenACWY control vaccination. The chain carries TRBV14 and TRBJ1-2, with D maybe TRBD1 (6 bases). The clonotype originates from an adult in good health. CDR3 in amino acids: CASGGAFNYGYTF. CDR3 nucleotides: TGTGCCAGCGGGGGGGCCTTTAACTATGGCTACACCTTC.